This TCR beta chain was identified during a study of shared clonotypes between healthy human individuals. Notes on the study in general: Rarefaction revealed incomplete sorted-subset sequencing despite large depth.

The CDR3 is 14 amino acids. Germline V CDR1 and CDR2: SNHLY, FYNNEI. V was trimmed by 4 bases and J by 0 bases, leaving 10 bases between them. Naive CD8 cells comprised CD45RO-negative, CCR7-positively selected cells, excluding terminally differentiated effector memory CD45RA+ cells. For this clone: Its antigen is unidentified.

Sequencing was performed with immunoSEQ multiplex PCR; in TCRdb, only in-frame clones are kept and a portion is missing. The profile shows roughly 590,000 clones, roughly 95% of them singletons. The chain is built from TRBV2 and TRBJ2-7; possibly TRBD1 for D (5 bases). The sequenced sample consisted of naive CD8+ T cells sorted from blood. The TCR originated in a woman under 40 in good health. CDR3 in DNA: TGTGCCAGCAGTGTTGGGGCCTACTCCTACGAGCAGTACTTC. It translates to CASSVGAYSYEQYF.